Presented here are 5 T cell receptor beta chains from one specimen sequenced in a study of T cells in Graves' hyperthyroidism and ophthalmopathy. What was amplified from RNA transcripts were TCR beta CDR3 regions. The HTBI primer set served for first-round RT-PCR of the TCR CDR3. Each CDR3 protein is one row after TCRdb ran MiXCR on the multiplex PCR reads. The data hold around 290,000 distinct CDR3 sequences, with over 15% observed a single time. The specimen was blood. These receptors were obtained from a woman aged 60-75 years with Graves' ophthalmopathy.

This clonotype was picked up many times. The rearrangement uses TRBV11-2 and TRBJ2-3, with unresolved D. The CDR3 totals 13 residues. Trimming removed 5 bases from V and 4 bases from J, with 10 bases in between. Per germline, CDR1 SGHAT and CDR2 FQNNGV. Here the CDR3 DNA reads TGTGCCAGCAGCCCCCCGCTTCCAGATACGCAGTATTTT. The encoded protein is CASSPPLPDTQYF.

The gene calls are TRBV20-1 and TRBJ2-1; the D gene is possibly TRBD2 (6 bases). The CDR3 runs 16 residues. Germline assignment: CDR1 DFQATT and CDR2 SNEGSKA (reference sequence). Trimming removed 5 bases from V and 0 bases from J, with 17 bases in between. CDR3 loop: CSAGWASVSSYNEQFF. CDR3 sequence (DNA): TGCAGTGCTGGATGGGCTAGCGTCAGCTCCTACAATGAGCAGTTCTTC.

There are many counts of this clonotype. This chain joins TRBV6-2 or TRBV6-3 and TRBJ1-5; no definite D call. CDR3 length equals 12 residues. Trimming stripped 2 bases from V and 3 bases from J, with 2 bases between. The V gene's germline CDR1 is MNHEY and CDR2 SVGEGT. CDR3 amino acids: CASSYINQPQHF. The CDR3 nucleotides read TGTGCCAGCAGTTACATCAATCAGCCCCAGCATTTT.

Points on this clonotype: With a much larger clone just one base away, this may be a read error. The chain joins TRBV12-3 or TRBV12-4 to TRBJ2-2; 7 nucleotides line up with TRBD2. There are 15 residues in the CDR3. After removal of 5 bases from V and 7 bases from J, the junction contained 10 bases not matched to a gene. The chain's CDR3 is CASSPLGAGSGELFF. The CDR3 DNA sequence: TGTGCCAGCAGTCCCTTAGGAGCGGGAAGCGGGGAGCTGTTTTTT.

Many counts were recorded for this clonotype. CDR3 amino acids: CSVGVSTDTQYF. CDR3 DNA sequence: TGCAGCGTTGGGGTTAGCACAGATACGCAGTATTTT. The gene calls are TRBV29-1 and TRBJ2-3, with D unclear. V dropped 4 bases and J dropped 0 bases, with 5 bases sitting between them. CDR1 SQVTM and CDR2 ANQGSEA come from the germline V gene. The length of the CDR3 is 12 residues.